The 30 T cell receptor beta chains in this list originate from one sample, sequenced in a study of Tregs in tolerant kidney transplant recipients. Related graft donors supplied nonmyeloablative bone marrow transplants, and mixed chimerism was transient. The data were produced by immunoSEQ multiplex PCR, yet TCRdb's version contains in-frame clones alone and is incomplete. With several thousand clones in the sample, the ten largest clones hold around 40%. Sequenced here: CD8+ T cells from blood (PBMCs), sampled 12 months after the transplant. All receptors derive from a human patient who received a combined kidney and bone marrow transplant. Some T cells may be supplied by the graft donor.

As regards this clone: From the germline J gene comes the end of the CDR3, since the read stops 3 residues before it. The chain joins TRBV4-2 to TRBJ1-1; no definite D call. Germline CDR1 reads LGHNA; CDR2 reads YNFKEQ. The CDR3 is 15 amino acids. V shed 3 bases and J shed 1 base, with 12 bases lying between them. CDR3 loop: CASSQEQLWNTEAFF. The sequenced CDR3 bases are TGTGCCAGCAGCCAGGAACAGCTGTGGAACACTGAA.

CDR3 residues: CSARGTVIPTDTQYF. CDR3 DNA (partial): TGCAGTGCTAGAGGGACAGTGATCCCCACAGATACG. This sequence joins TRBV20-1 and TRBJ2-3; the D gene is possibly TRBD1 (6 bases). The read ends 3 residues early relative to the CDR3; the germline J gene fills the gap. This CDR3 is built from 15 residues. Per the germline V gene, CDR1 is DFQATT and CDR2 is SNEGSKA (reference sequence). Trimming pared 1 base from V and 2 bases from J, leaving 13 bases between.

Concerning this clone: The read ends 3 residues shy of where the CDR3 ends; the end is completed using the germline J gene. The V call is TRBV20-1, the J call TRBJ1-1, with D possibly being TRBD1 (5 bases). This CDR3 has 15 residues. In germline, CDR1 is DFQATT, CDR2 SNEGSKA (reference sequence). CDR3 bases read: TGCAGTGCTAGGCCGACAGACATCCTAACCTACGAG. The encoded protein is CSARPTDILTYE. In full, the CDR3 reads CSARPTDILTYEAFF.

On this clone itself: Coverage ceases 3 residues before the CDR3 finishes, and the germline J gene fills in the end. The J gene is TRBJ2-7, the V gene TRBV30, with D hard to call. Germline V CDR1 and CDR2: GTSNPN, SVGIG (reference sequence). Trimming left V 3 bases short and J 2 bases short, with 8 bases between. CDR3 length: 12 amino acids. The CDR3 loop is CAWRAPTYEQYF. The covered CDR3 bases are TGTGCCTGGAGAGCACCTACCTACGAG.

As to this clone: From the germline J gene comes the end of the CDR3, since the read stops 3 residues before it. The chain joins TRBV2 to TRBJ1-1, with TRBD1 as a possible D gene (5 bases). CDR1 and CDR2 (germline): SNHLY, FYNNEI. Trimming shortened V by 7 bases and J by 1 base, and 16 bases separated the two germline ends. The CDR3 spans 15 residues. The CDR3 here is CASTPRTQSNTEAFF. The CDR3 bases that were read are TGTGCCAGCACCCCTAGGACACAATCGAACACTGAA.

As concerns this clone: The CDR3 end is not reached by the read, which stops 3 residues before it; the germline J gene fills it in. This sequence joins TRBV20-1 and TRBJ2-7; D possibly corresponds to TRBD1 (6 bases). In germline, CDR1 is DFQATT, CDR2 SNEGSKA (reference sequence). There are 14 residues in the CDR3. V lost 6 bases and J 0 bases, leaving 15 bases between the germline ends. The CDR3 protein is CSARTDSPSYEQYF. CDR3 DNA, as far as it was read: TGCAGTGCAAGGACAGATTCACCCTCCTACGAG.

Of note for this clone: The sequenced fragment ends 3 residues before the CDR3 boundary, so the rest is inferred from the germline J gene. J is TRBJ2-7 and V is TRBV6-1, with TRBD1 matching over 9 bases. With V trimmed by 2 bases and J by 4 bases, 6 bases remained unmatched. The CDR3 is made up of 15 amino acids. Germline V gene lookup returns CDR1 MNHNS and CDR2 SASEGT. The CDR3: CASSEMDRGPYEQYF. The sequenced part of the CDR3 DNA is TGTGCCAGCAGTGAAATGGACAGGGGCCCTTACGAG.

As for this clone: The read ends 3 residues shy of where the CDR3 ends; the end is completed using the germline J gene. The rearrangement uses TRBV7-9 and TRBJ2-3, with no clear D. V dropped 4 bases and J dropped 6 bases, with 11 bases sitting between them. Germline CDR1 reads SEHNR; CDR2 reads FQNEAQ (reference sequence). CDR3 length equals 13 residues. The CDR3 region is CASSSPRLDTQYF. The CDR3 DNA, read in part, is TGTGCCAGCAGCTCTCCCAGGTTGGATACG. The full variable domain, completed using reference TRBV7-9 and TRBJ2-3, is DTGVSQNPRHKITKRGQNVTFRCDPISEHNRLYWYRQTLGQGPEFLTYFQNEAQLEKSRLLSDRFSAERPKGSFSTLEIQRTEQGDSAMYLCASSSPRLDTQYFGPGTRLTVL.

Comments on this clone: Sequencing ends 3 residues short of the CDR3 end; the germline J gene provides the rest. The chain uses TRBV19 and TRBJ1-5; perhaps TRBD1 as D (6 bases). The germline gives CDR1 LNHDA, CDR2 SQIVND (reference sequence). V lost 3 bases to trimming and J lost 7 bases, with 16 bases between them. The CDR3 sequence is 15 residues long. CDR3 DNA, as far as it was read: TGTGCCAGTAGTATTGCAGGGGAGGTCAGGCAGCCC. Protein: CASSIAGEVRQP. The whole CDR3 protein is CASSIAGEVRQPQHF.

Details on this clone: The read stops 3 residues short of the end of the CDR3; the missing end is completed from the germline J gene. The chain combines TRBV20-1 with TRBJ1-1; no definite D call. The CDR3 totals 14 residues. V dropped 5 bases and J dropped 0 bases, with 13 bases sitting between them. CDR1 and CDR2 (germline): DFQATT, SNEGSKA (reference sequence). CDR3 residues: CSAPTRGVNTEAFF. The CDR3 bases that were read are TGCAGTGCTCCGACCCGCGGGGTGAACACTGAA.

To note about this clone: Read coverage stops 3 residues before the CDR3 terminus; the germline J gene supplies the remainder. The chain joins TRBV19 to TRBJ2-7; D uncertain. The CDR3 has 14 amino acids. Germline-derived CDR1 and CDR2 are LNHDA and SQIVND (reference sequence). V was shortened by 0 bases and J by 4 bases, with 10 bases between the two germline ends. The DNA read from the CDR3 is TGTGCCAGTAGTATAGATTTTGGCAGGTACGAG. This encodes CASSIDFGRYE. In full, the CDR3 is CASSIDFGRYEQYF. Full variable domain (outside the CDR3, taken from reference TRBV19 and TRBJ2-7): DGGITQSPKYLFRKEGQNVTLSCEQNLNHDAMYWYRQDPGQGLRLIYYSQIVNDFQKGDIAEGYSVSREKKESFPLTVTSAQKNPTAFYLCASSIDFGRYEQYFGPGTRLTVT.

A word on this clone: The missing CDR3 end, 3 residues past where the read stops, is filled in from the germline J gene. The V call is TRBV5-1, the J call TRBJ2-2; D call uncertain. The CDR3 contains 16 residues. Germline CDR1 is SGHRS and CDR2 is YFSETQ. V lost 7 bases to trimming and J lost 6 bases, with 22 bases between them. Incomplete CDR3 DNA: TGCGCCAGCGCTGAGACTCGCTCGAATTTAGCCGGGGAG. Protein: CASAETRSNLAGE. The complete CDR3 reads CASAETRSNLAGELFF.

As to this clone: Coverage ceases 3 residues before the CDR3 finishes, and the germline J gene fills in the end. The chain recombines TRBV20-1 with TRBJ2-1; the D gene is possibly TRBD2 (6 bases). Per the germline V gene, CDR1 is DFQATT and CDR2 is SNEGSKA (reference sequence). The germline V and J ends were trimmed by 3 bases and 4 bases, with 13 bases remaining between them. The CDR3 totals 14 residues. The CDR3 is CSARSSVRYNEQFF. Incomplete CDR3 DNA: TGCAGTGCTAGGTCTAGCGTTAGGTACAATGAG.

Note on this clone: Read sequence stops 3 residues before the CDR3 end, and the germline J gene provides the missing end. The chain couples TRBV9 to TRBJ1-2, with 7 positions matching TRBD1. The CDR3 sequence is 12 residues long. Germline CDR1 and CDR2: SGDLS and YYNGEE. The V and J ends lost 10 bases and 2 bases, in that order; junction bases with no gene match: 5. CDR3 residues: CASTGTNYGYTF. Partial CDR3 DNA: TGTGCCTCGACAGGGACCAACTATGGC.

The part of the CDR3 DNA that was read is TGTGCCAGCAGCATGTCCGGGACAGGGGCCTACGAG. Its protein is CASSMSGTGAYE. The entire CDR3 reads CASSMSGTGAYEQYF. The chain uses TRBV7-2 and TRBJ2-7, with 10 bases aligning to TRBD1. Read coverage stops 3 residues before the CDR3 terminus; the germline J gene supplies the remainder. Germline assignment: CDR1 SGHTA and CDR2 FQGNSA. CDR3 size: 15 residues. V was pared by 5 bases and J by 2 bases, with 6 bases of the junction left unmatched.

CDR3 amino acids: CASMKAGGPYNEQFF. The CDR3 bases that were read are TGCGCCAGCATGAAAGCGGGAGGGCCATACAATGAG. The chain carries TRBV5-1 and TRBJ2-1; 10 bases are a match to TRBD2. The read ends 3 residues shy of where the CDR3 ends; the end is completed using the germline J gene. The V segment lost 6 bases and the J segment 4 bases; nucleotides outside the gene matches: 7. The CDR3 has 15 residues. The germline CDR1 and CDR2 sequences are SGHRS and YFSETQ.

As for this clone: The sequence runs out 3 residues before the end of the CDR3; the remainder is reconstructed from the germline J gene. This chain links TRBV11-2 with TRBJ2-5; 8 nucleotides match TRBD2. Trimming took 5 bases from V and 4 from J; bases not matched to a gene: 6. The V gene's germline CDR1 is SGHAT and CDR2 FQNNGV. This CDR3 spans 14 amino acids. Partial CDR3 DNA: TGTGCCAGCAGCCATAGCGGGGAGAGAGAGACC. As protein: CASSHSGERET. Given in full, the CDR3 is CASSHSGERETQYF.

The CDR3 bases that were read are TGCGCCAGCAGCCCATGGGACAGCTCTGGAAACACC. Translating gives CASSPWDSSGNT. The entire CDR3 protein reads CASSPWDSSGNTIYF. The V and J genes are TRBV5-1 and TRBJ1-3; 7 bases line up with TRBD1. The read ends 3 residues before the CDR3 terminus; that terminus is restored from the germline J gene. CDR3 size: 15 residues. J gave up 0 bases and V 4 bases, and 4 bases lay outside the gene matches. CDR1 and CDR2 (germline): SGHRS, YFSETQ.

In regard to this clone: The read falls 3 residues short of the CDR3 end, and the missing part is taken from the germline J gene. The rearrangement links TRBV7-6 to TRBJ2-7, with D hard to call. The V end lost 5 bases, the J end lost 0 bases, and 8 bases lay between the germline ends. The CDR3 sequence is 13 residues long. Germline CDR1 SGHVS, CDR2 FNYEAQ. The CDR3 here is CASSPGRSYEQYF. The DNA read from the CDR3 is TGTGCCAGCAGCCCAGGTCGCTCCTACGAG.

About this clone: The missing CDR3 end, 3 residues past where the read stops, is filled in from the germline J gene. V is TRBV7-8 and J is TRBJ2-7, with D perhaps matching TRBD2 (5 bases). CDR1 SGHVS and CDR2 FQNEAQ come from the germline V gene. V shed 0 bases and J shed 4 bases, with 7 bases lying between them. The CDR3 extends over 13 amino acids. This CDR3 reads CASSLADFYEQYF. The part of the CDR3 DNA that was read is TGTGCCAGCAGCTTAGCGGACTTTTACGAG.

A word on this clone: The CDR3 goes on 3 residues after the read ends, and that part is filled in from the germline J gene. The chain combines TRBV7-8 with TRBJ2-5, with a tentative D call TRBD1 (6 bases). Germline V gene data show CDR1 as SGHVS and CDR2 as FQNEAQ. The CDR3 is 16 residues long. V lost 1 base and J 5 bases, leaving 17 bases between the germline ends. The CDR3 region is CASSLDGTKARETQYF. The CDR3 DNA, read in part, is TGTGCCAGCAGCTTAGACGGGACAAAGGCAAGGGAGACC.

As regards this clone: The read terminates 3 residues before the CDR3 end, so the remaining end is supplied by the germline J gene. This chain links TRBV4-1 with TRBJ1-5, with D unresolved. The CDR3 has 14 amino acids. Trimming removed 4 bases from V and 2 bases from J, with 9 bases in between. Germline V gene lookup returns CDR1 MGHRA and CDR2 YSYEKL. The CDR3 region is CASSPRVGNQPQHF. Partial CDR3 DNA: TGCGCCAGCAGCCCTCGGGTTGGCAATCAGCCC.

Points on this clone: Coverage ceases 3 residues before the CDR3 finishes, and the germline J gene fills in the end. The V and J genes are TRBV5-6 and TRBJ1-2; 7 bases match TRBD1. Germline values: CDR1 SGHDT, CDR2 YYEEEE. The CDR3 extends over 14 amino acids. V lost 2 bases and J lost 5; bases outside the gene matches: 6. The CDR3 reads CASSFTGTAYGYTF. The CDR3 bases that were read are TGTGCCAGCAGCTTTACGGGGACAGCGTATGGC.

Notes on this clone: The read ends 3 residues shy of where the CDR3 ends; the end is completed using the germline J gene. The V gene is TRBV29-1, the J gene TRBJ2-5; 10 bases align to TRBD2. Unmatched junction bases numbered 19, after V lost 6 bases and J lost 0 bases. Germline values: CDR1 SQVTM, CDR2 ANQGSEA. The CDR3 is 19 residues long. The CDR3 is CSVHDSSPAGGMYQETQYF. The DNA read from the CDR3 is TGCAGCGTCCACGACTCATCTCCAGCGGGAGGGATGTACCAAGAGACC.

Concerning this clone itself: Read sequence stops 3 residues before the CDR3 end, and the germline J gene provides the missing end. The V call is TRBV7-9, the J call TRBJ2-1; 12 nucleotides agree with TRBD2. V dropped 8 bases and J dropped 9; count of bases not matched to a gene: 8. The CDR3 totals 14 residues. Germline CDR1 SEHNR, CDR2 FQNEAQ (reference sequence). The CDR3 DNA, read in part, is TGTGCCAGCGGTTTAAGGACTAGCGGGATTGAG. Translating gives CASGLRTSGIE. The full CDR3 sequence reads CASGLRTSGIEQFF.

CDR3 sequence: CASSLLAGGDTDTQYF. The DNA read from the CDR3 is TGTGCCAGCTCACTCCTCGCGGGAGGTGACACAGATACG. The genes are TRBV18 and TRBJ2-3, with 8 bases aligning to TRBD2. The read ends 3 residues shy of where the CDR3 ends; the end is completed using the germline J gene. The trim removed 4 bases at V and 2 bases at J, leaving 8 bases unmatched. CDR1 and CDR2 from the germline V gene are KGHSH and LQKENI. The CDR3 has 16 residues.

The sequenced part of the CDR3 DNA is TGTGCCTGGAGTAGCGGGACGGCCTACGAG. Its protein product is CAWSSGTAYE. The complete CDR3 sequence is CAWSSGTAYEQYF. The chain is built from TRBV30 and TRBJ2-7; 7 bases line up with TRBD2. The CDR3 goes on 3 residues after the read ends, and that part is filled in from the germline J gene. With 2 bases clipped from V and 2 bases from J, the junction kept 3 bases outside the gene matches. Germline V gene sequence: CDR1 GTSNPN, CDR2 SVGIG (reference sequence). This CDR3 has 13 amino acids.

As for this clone: The read ends 3 residues before the CDR3 terminus; that terminus is restored from the germline J gene. This chain connects TRBV14 to TRBJ2-7; 10 bases align to TRBD2. V dropped 6 bases and J dropped 2; count of bases not matched to a gene: 7. Germline V CDR1 and CDR2: SGHDN, FVKESK. The CDR3 loop spans 15 amino acids. CDR3 bases read: TGTGCCAGCAGATCCGGGACTAGCGCAACCTACGAG. Residues: CASRSGTSATYE. The CDR3 in full is CASRSGTSATYEQYF.

For this clone: The read comes to an end 3 residues before the CDR3 does, leaving the germline J gene to fill in the end. The chain links TRBV11-2 to TRBJ1-3; D call uncertain. The CDR3 is 15 residues long. The germline V gene encodes CDR1 SGHAT and CDR2 FQNNGV. Trimming cost V 5 bases and J 3 bases, with 14 bases left between them. The CDR3 is CASSKAIMSGNTIYF. The covered CDR3 bases are TGTGCCAGCAGCAAAGCCATTATGAGTGGAAACACC. The full variable domain, in which reference TRBV11-2 and TRBJ1-3 provide the parts outside the CDR3, is EAGVAQSPRYKIIEKRQSVAFWCNPISGHATLYWYQQILGQGPKLLIQFQNNGVVDDSQLPKDRFSAERLKGVDSTLKIQPAKLEDSAVYLCASSKAIMSGNTIYFGEGSWLTVV.

The DNA read from the CDR3 is TGTGCCTGGAATAGCCTGAACACCGGGGAG. Its translation: CAWNSLNTGE. The complete CDR3 sequence is CAWNSLNTGELFF. The chain couples TRBV7-9 to TRBJ2-2; D remains ambiguous. The CDR3 end lies 3 residues beyond the end of the read and is filled in from the germline J gene. The germline gives CDR1 SEHNR, CDR2 FQNEAQ (reference sequence). CDR3 length: 13 amino acids. V was trimmed by 11 bases and J by 1 base, leaving 11 bases between them.